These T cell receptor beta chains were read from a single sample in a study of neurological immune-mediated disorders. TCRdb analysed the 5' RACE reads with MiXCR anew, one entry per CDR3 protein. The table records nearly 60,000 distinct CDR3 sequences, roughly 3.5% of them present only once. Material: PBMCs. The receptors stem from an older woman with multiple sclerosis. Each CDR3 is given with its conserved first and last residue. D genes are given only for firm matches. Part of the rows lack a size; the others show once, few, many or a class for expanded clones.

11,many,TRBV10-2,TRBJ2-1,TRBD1,CASRQGAEQFF,TGCGCCAGTAGACAGGGTGCTGAGCAGTTCTTC
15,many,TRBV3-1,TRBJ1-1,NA,CASSQDMGHNTEAFF,TGTGCCAGCAGCCAAGACATGGGCCACAACACTGAAGCTTTCTTT
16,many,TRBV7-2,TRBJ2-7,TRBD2,CASSLEASGTTYEQYF,TGTGCCAGCAGCTTAGAGGCCTCAGGGACTACCTACGAGCAGTACTTC
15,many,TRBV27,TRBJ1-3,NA,CASALRQSSGNTIYF,TGTGCCAGCGCCCTTCGGCAGAGCTCTGGAAACACCATATATTTT
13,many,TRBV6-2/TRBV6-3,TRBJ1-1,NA,CASSPRQNTEAFF,TGTGCCAGCAGTCCTCGACAGAACACTGAAGCTTTCTTT
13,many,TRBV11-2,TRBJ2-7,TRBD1,CASSFLTGAEQYF,TGTGCCAGCAGCTTCCTGACAGGGGCCGAGCAGTACTTC
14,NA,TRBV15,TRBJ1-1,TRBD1,CATTRDRGGTEAFF,TGTGCCACTACACGGGACAGGGGAGGAACTGAAGCTTTCTTT
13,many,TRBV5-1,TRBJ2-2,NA,CASSLSHTGELFF,TGCGCCAGCAGCTTGTCCCACACCGGGGAGCTGTTTTTT
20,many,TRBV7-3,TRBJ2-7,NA,CASSFGGFGWEPKMGYEQYF,TGTGCCAGCAGCTTTGGTGGGTTCGGGTGGGAGCCCAAGATGGGCTACGAGCAGTACTTC
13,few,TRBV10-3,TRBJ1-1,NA,CAIAGAGSSEAFF,TGTGCCATAGCCGGGGCAGGGAGTTCGGAAGCTTTCTTT
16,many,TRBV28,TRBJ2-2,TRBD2,CASSSPAGGRTGELFF,TGTGCCAGCAGCTCCCCCGCGGGGGGCAGGACCGGGGAGCTGTTTTTT
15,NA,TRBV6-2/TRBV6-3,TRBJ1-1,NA,CASSPLRGRGTEAFF,TGTGCCAGCAGTCCCCTCCGGGGCAGGGGCACTGAAGCTTTCTTT
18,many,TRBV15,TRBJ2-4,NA,CATKKTTRGKPPYNIQYF,TGTGCCACCAAGAAGACTACCCGGGGCAAGCCTCCGTACAACATTCAGTACTTC
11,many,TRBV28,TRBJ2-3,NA,CASKSGNTQYF,TGTGCCAGCAAAAGTGGAAATACGCAGTATTTT
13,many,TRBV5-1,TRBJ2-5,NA,CASSSLRGETQYF,TGCGCCAGCAGCTCACTCCGGGGGGAGACCCAGTACTTC
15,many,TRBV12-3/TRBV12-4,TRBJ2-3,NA,CASSQPVWSTDTQYF,TGTGCCAGCAGCCAACCTGTGTGGAGCACAGATACGCAGTATTTT
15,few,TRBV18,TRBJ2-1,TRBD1,CASSPQGQGYNEQFF,TGTGCCAGCTCACCGCAGGGACAGGGCTACAATGAGCAGTTCTTC
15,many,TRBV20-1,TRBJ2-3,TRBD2,CSARGLAILTDTQYF,TGCAGTGCTAGGGGACTAGCCATTCTCACAGATACGCAGTATTTT
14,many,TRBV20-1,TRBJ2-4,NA,CSASVPDAKNIQYF,TGCAGTGCCTCCGTCCCTGATGCCAAAAACATTCAGTACTTC
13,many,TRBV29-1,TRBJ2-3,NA,CSVTGKVTDTQYF,TGCAGCGTTACAGGGAAAGTGACAGATACGCAGTATTTT
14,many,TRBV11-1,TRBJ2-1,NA,CASSYQGLYNEQFF,TGTGCCAGCAGCTATCAGGGGCTCTACAATGAGCAGTTCTTC
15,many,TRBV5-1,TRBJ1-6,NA,CASRHLRNYNSPLHF,TGCGCCAGCAGACACCTTAGAAACTATAATTCACCCCTCCACTTT
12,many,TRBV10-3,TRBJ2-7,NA,CAITGSSYEQYF,TGTGCCATCACAGGGAGCTCCTACGAGCAGTACTTC
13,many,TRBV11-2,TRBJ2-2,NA,CASSLVDTGELFF,TGTGCCAGCAGCTTAGTAGACACCGGGGAGCTGTTTTTT
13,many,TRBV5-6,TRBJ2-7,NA,CASSLVVSYEQYF,TGTGCCAGCAGCTTGGTTGTGTCCTACGAGCAGTACTTC
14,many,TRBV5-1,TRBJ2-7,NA,CASSFSAPLYEQYF,TGCGCCAGCAGCTTTTCGGCACCTTTGTACGAGCAGTACTTC
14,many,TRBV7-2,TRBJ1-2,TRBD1,CASSPGQGLYGYTF,TGTGCCAGCAGCCCCGGACAGGGGCTCTATGGCTACACCTTC
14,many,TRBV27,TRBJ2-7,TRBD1,CASSPWDRAYEQYF,TGTGCCAGCAGCCCCTGGGACAGGGCCTACGAGCAGTACTTC
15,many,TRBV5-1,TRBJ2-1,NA,CASSSTGTPYNEQFF,TGCGCCAGCAGCTCTACAGGGACTCCCTACAATGAGCAGTTCTTC
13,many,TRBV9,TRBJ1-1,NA,CASSVQFNTEAFF,TGTGCCAGCAGCGTACAGTTCAACACTGAAGCTTTCTTT
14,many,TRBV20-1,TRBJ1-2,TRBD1,CSARDTGVGYGYTF,TGCAGTGCTAGAGATACAGGGGTCGGCTATGGCTACACCTTC
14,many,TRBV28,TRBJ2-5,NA,CASSLPRGQETQYF,TGTGCCAGCAGTTTACCCAGGGGCCAAGAGACCCAGTACTTC
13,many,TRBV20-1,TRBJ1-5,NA,CSARVGWERPQHF,TGCAGTGCTAGAGTGGGGTGGGAACGGCCCCAGCATTTT
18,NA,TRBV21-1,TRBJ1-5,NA,CASSKSHCRDRDNQPQHF,TGTGCCAGCAGCAAATCCCACTGTAGGGACAGGGACAATCAGCCCCAGCATTTT
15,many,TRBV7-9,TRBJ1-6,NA,CASSLEAGWSSPLHF,TGTGCCAGCAGCTTAGAAGCGGGATGGAGTTCACCCCTCCACTTT
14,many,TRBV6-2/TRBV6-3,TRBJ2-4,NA,CASVEGLAKNIQYF,TGTGCCAGCGTCGAGGGTTTAGCCAAAAACATTCAGTACTTC
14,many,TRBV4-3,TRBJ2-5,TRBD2,CASSDTGRGETQYF,TGCGCCAGCAGCGACACCGGGAGGGGGGAGACCCAGTACTTC
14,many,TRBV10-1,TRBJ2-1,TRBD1,CASSTDRAYNEQFF,TGCGCCAGCAGTACCGACAGGGCCTACAATGAGCAGTTCTTC
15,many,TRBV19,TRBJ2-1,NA,CASSIPGNLYNEQFF,TGTGCCAGTAGTATTCCAGGAAACCTCTACAATGAGCAGTTCTTC
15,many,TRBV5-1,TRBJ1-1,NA,CASSLGLGEDTEAFF,TGCGCCAGCAGCCTGGGTTTGGGGGAGGACACTGAAGCTTTCTTT
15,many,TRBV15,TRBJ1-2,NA,CATSREASGNYGYTF,TGTGCCACCAGCAGAGAAGCCAGCGGCAACTATGGCTACACCTTC
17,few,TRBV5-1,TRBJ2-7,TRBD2,CASSLLAGGPQPYEQYF,TGCGCCAGCAGCTTACTAGCGGGGGGGCCTCAACCCTACGAGCAGTACTTC
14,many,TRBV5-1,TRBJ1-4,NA,CASSWTRRGEKLFF,TGCGCCAGCAGCTGGACCCGGCGGGGTGAAAAACTGTTTTTT
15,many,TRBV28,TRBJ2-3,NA,CASRSGGRVTDTQYF,TGTGCCAGTCGGTCCGGGGGGCGGGTCACAGATACGCAGTATTTT
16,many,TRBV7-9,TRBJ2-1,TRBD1,CASSSRVRTGVSEQFF,TGTGCCAGCAGCTCTAGGGTTCGGACAGGGGTAAGCGAGCAGTTCTTC
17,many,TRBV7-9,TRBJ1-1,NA,CASSPRDFRAGSTEAFF,TGTGCCAGCAGCCCAAGGGATTTTCGGGCTGGGAGCACTGAAGCTTTCTTT
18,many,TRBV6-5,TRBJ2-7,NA,CASSPSLSDTGTFYEQYF,TGTGCCAGCAGTCCTTCTCTCTCAGACACCGGGACATTTTACGAGCAGTACTTC
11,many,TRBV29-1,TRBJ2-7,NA,CSVPGDSQQYF,TGCAGCGTTCCTGGCGACAGCCAGCAGTACTTC
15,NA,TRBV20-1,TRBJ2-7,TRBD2,CSARGVAGRSYEQYF,TGCAGTGCTAGAGGAGTAGCGGGCCGCTCCTACGAGCAGTACTTC
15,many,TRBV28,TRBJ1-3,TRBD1,CASSTSTGAGNTIYF,TGTGCCAGCAGTACCTCGACAGGGGCTGGAAACACCATATATTTT
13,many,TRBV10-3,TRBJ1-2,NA,CAINRDLNYGYTF,TGTGCCATCAATAGGGACCTTAACTATGGCTACACCTTC